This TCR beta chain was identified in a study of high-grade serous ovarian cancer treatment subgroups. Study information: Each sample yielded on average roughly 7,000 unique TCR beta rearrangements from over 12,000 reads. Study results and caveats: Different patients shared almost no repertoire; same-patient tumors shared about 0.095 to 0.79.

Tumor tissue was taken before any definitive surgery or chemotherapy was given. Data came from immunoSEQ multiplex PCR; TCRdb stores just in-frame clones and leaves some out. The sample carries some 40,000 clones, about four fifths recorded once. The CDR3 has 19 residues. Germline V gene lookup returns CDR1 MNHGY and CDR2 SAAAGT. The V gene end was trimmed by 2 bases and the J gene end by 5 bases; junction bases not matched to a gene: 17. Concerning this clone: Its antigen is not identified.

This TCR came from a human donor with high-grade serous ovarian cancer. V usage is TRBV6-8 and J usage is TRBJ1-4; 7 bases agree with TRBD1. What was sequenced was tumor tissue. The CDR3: CASSYKRGTAGEGNEKLFF. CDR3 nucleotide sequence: TGTGCCAGCAGTTACAAGAGGGGGACAGCTGGGGAAGGGAATGAAAAACTGTTTTTT.